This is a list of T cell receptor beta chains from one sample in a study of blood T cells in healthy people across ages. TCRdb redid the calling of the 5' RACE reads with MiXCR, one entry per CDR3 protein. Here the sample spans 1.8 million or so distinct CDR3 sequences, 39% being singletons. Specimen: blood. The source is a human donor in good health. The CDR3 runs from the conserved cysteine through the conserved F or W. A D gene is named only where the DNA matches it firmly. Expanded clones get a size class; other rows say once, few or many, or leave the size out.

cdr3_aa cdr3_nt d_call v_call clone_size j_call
CASTSGTGGYEQYF TGTGCCAGCACCTCCGGGACAGGGGGCTACGAGCAGTACTTC TRBD1 TRBV7-9 few TRBJ2-7
CASSTPRGFGGTEAFF TGTGCCAGCAGCACCCCTAGGGGTTTTGGAGGCACTGAAGCTTTCTTT . TRBV28 once TRBJ1-1
CASSERPGDTGELFF TGTGCCAGCAGTGAAAGGCCAGGGGACACCGGGGAGCTGTTTTTT . TRBV6-1 . TRBJ2-2
CASSLYVQGALGYTF TGTGCCAGCAGCTTATATGTACAGGGGGCGTTGGGCTACACCTTC TRBD1 TRBV7-2 few TRBJ1-2
CASSFQDADTQYF TGTGCCAGCAGCTTTCAGGACGCAGATACGCAGTATTTT . TRBV7-9 . TRBJ2-3
CASSLGQGYNGEQYF TGCGCCAGCAGCCTAGGACAGGGGTATAATGGCGAGCAGTACTTC TRBD1 TRBV4-3 few TRBJ2-7
CASSFDRWTDNEQFF TGTGCCAGCAGTTTCGATCGTTGGACAGACAATGAGCAGTTCTTC . TRBV5-6 . TRBJ2-1
CASSLWGGEELFF TGTGCCAGCAGCTTATGGGGTGGCGAGGAACTGTTTTTT . TRBV7-9 . TRBJ1-4
CASSLSNPSTDTQYF TGCGCCAGCAGCTTGAGCAATCCGAGCACAGATACGCAGTATTTT . TRBV5-1 . TRBJ2-3
CASSTGGFYGYTF TGTGCCAGCAGTACAGGGGGCTTTTATGGCTACACCTTC TRBD1 TRBV12-3/TRBV12-4 . TRBJ1-2
CASSSSGTYNTDTQYF TGTGCCAGCAGCTCCTCCGGGACTTACAACACAGATACGCAGTATTTT . TRBV13 . TRBJ2-3
CSAARETQYF TGCAGCGCAGCACGAGAGACCCAGTACTTC . TRBV29-1 . TRBJ2-5
CASSQVVPETQYF TGCGCCAGCAGCCAAGTAGTTCCGGAGACCCAGTACTTC . TRBV4-1 . TRBJ2-5
CASSQVAAGGYNEQFF TGTGCCAGCAGCCAAGTGGCAGCGGGGGGCTACAATGAGCAGTTCTTC TRBD2 TRBV3-1 . TRBJ2-1
CSVDTSGVSLSTDTQYF TGCAGCGTTGATACTAGCGGGGTATCTCTCTCTACAGATACGCAGTATTTT TRBD2 TRBV29-1 . TRBJ2-3
CASSPPLGGEEFLNTGELFF TGTGCCAGCAGCCCACCCCTAGGGGGCGAAGAGTTCCTAAACACCGGGGAGCTGTTTTTT TRBD1 TRBV27 . TRBJ2-2
CASSRRTVSYEQYF TGTGCCAGCAGTCGACGGACGGTCTCCTACGAGCAGTACTTC . TRBV12-3/TRBV12-4 . TRBJ2-7
CATTVRDRVYNEQFF TGTGCCACCACGGTCCGGGACAGGGTCTACAATGAGCAGTTCTTC TRBD1 TRBV10-3 few TRBJ2-1